Listed below are T cell receptor beta chains from one sample, sequenced in a study of human T cells and chemical hapten exposure. Using its own MiXCR run on the RACE reads, TCRdb lists one record per CDR3 protein. The sample has 180,000 or so distinct CDR3 sequences, almost 30% seen once. Sequencing was performed on whole blood, taken in connection with sensitization to the hapten diphenylcyclopropenone (DPC). The receptors stem from a woman aged 25-40 years with alopecia areata. Some clones in this sample may be carry-over from other donors' samples. Both conserved end residues are part of each CDR3.

>TRBV5-1|TRBJ1-2
CASSSTGGEGGYTF
>TRBV30|TRBJ1-2
CAWSPTSTLYGYTF
>TRBV29-1|TRBJ1-1
CSVNRGLDTEAFF
>TRBV5-5|TRBJ1-1
CASSLAVEAFF
>TRBV5-5|TRBJ2-3
CASSLVGREADTQYF
>TRBV25-1|TRBJ1-5
CASSPGTASNQPQHF
>TRBV29-1|TRBJ1-4
CSVEVYSLGEKLFF
>TRBV29-1|TRBJ2-7
CSVADRGGSYEQYF
>TRBV20-1|TRBJ2-1
CSAPPLAGISDEQFF
>TRBV28|TRBJ1-1
CASSPPGTPNTEAFF
>TRBV29-1|TRBJ2-7
CSVEGAGEAYEQYF